These T cell receptor beta chains were read from a single sample in a study of T cell repertoires in cytomegalovirus infection. A single record per CDR3 protein comes from TCRdb applying MiXCR to the reads. The profile shows 700,000 to 850,000 distinct CDR3 sequences, 32% of them singletons. Their antigens are not known. The sample consisted of cultured CD8+ T cells from PBMCs, taken from culture after CMV antigen stimulation. Source of these receptors: a human donor in good health (CMV status not recorded). Some clones in this sample may be carry-over from other donors' samples. Each CDR3 is given with its conserved first and last residue. Each record gives: J gene, D gene, V gene, clone size, CDR3 protein, CDR3 DNA. D genes are given only for firm matches. Expanded clones are given a class, and other clones once, few, many or no size at all.

>TRBJ2-3|TRBD2|TRBV4-1|.
CASSQVLAEPSTDTQYF
TGCGCCAGCAGCCAAGTACTAGCGGAACCTAGCACAGATACGCAGTATTTT
>TRBJ2-5|TRBD2|TRBV7-3|.
CASSYGLAGETQYF
TGTGCCAGCAGCTACGGACTAGCAGGGGAGACCCAGTACTTC
>TRBJ2-3|.|TRBV5-4|many
CASSSGAGNKADTQYF
TGTGCCAGCAGTTCGGGGGCAGGGAATAAGGCAGATACGCAGTATTTT
>TRBJ2-7|TRBD2|TRBV20-1|.
CSAPPTGGAYEQYF
TGCAGTGCTCCCCCGACCGGGGGGGCGTACGAGCAGTACTTC
>TRBJ1-5|.|TRBV19|.
CASSIWGDSNQPQHF
TGTGCCAGTAGTATATGGGGGGATAGCAATCAGCCCCAGCATTTT
>TRBJ2-5|.|TRBV4-3|.
CASSQEIEGTQYF
TGCGCCAGCAGCCAAGAAATCGAGGGGACCCAGTACTTC
>TRBJ1-1|.|TRBV6-1|few
CASTGTISEAFF
TGTGCCAGCACTGGGACGATCTCTGAAGCTTTCTTT
>TRBJ1-2|.|TRBV5-5|.
CASSLAVEGPRNYGYTF
TGTGCCAGCAGCTTGGCCGTGGAGGGGCCCAGGAACTATGGCTACACCTTC
>TRBJ2-2|TRBD1|TRBV6-5|few
CASSYSRSQGAAGELFF
TGTGCCAGCAGTTACTCGAGAAGCCAGGGGGCTGCCGGGGAGCTGTTTTTT
>TRBJ1-2|.|TRBV7-8|few
CASVDGDYGYTF
TGTGCCAGCGTTGATGGGGACTATGGCTACACCTTC
>TRBJ1-2|TRBD1|TRBV7-9|few
CASSLGDRGRVFYGYTF
TGTGCCAGCAGCTTAGGGGACAGGGGGCGCGTCTTCTATGGCTACACCTTC
>TRBJ2-5|TRBD2|TRBV7-2|few
CASSLSSGGAPETQYF
TGTGCCAGCAGTCTCTCTAGCGGGGGGGCTCCAGAGACCCAGTACTTC
>TRBJ2-3|TRBD1|TRBV9|few
CASTLGQGADTQYF
TGTGCCAGCACCTTGGGACAGGGGGCAGATACGCAGTATTTT
>TRBJ1-1|.|TRBV7-3|.
CASSLEPQGIGTEAFF
TGTGCCAGCAGCTTAGAACCCCAGGGGATAGGCACTGAAGCTTTCTTT
>TRBJ2-2|.|TRBV29-1|.
CSVLTGDTGELFF
TGCAGCGTTTTAACAGGAGACACCGGGGAGCTGTTTTTT
>TRBJ2-3|.|TRBV6-2/TRBV6-3|.
CASSYRRQTDTQYF
TGTGCCAGCAGTTACCGTCGACAGACAGATACGCAGTATTTT
>TRBJ2-3|.|TRBV9|.
CASSVVGVLTDTQYF
TGTGCCAGCAGCGTAGTAGGGGTACTCACAGATACGCAGTATTTT
>TRBJ1-5|TRBD1|TRBV23-1|.
CASSQGGDRANQPQHF
TGCGCCAGCAGTCAAGGGGGAGACAGGGCGAATCAGCCCCAGCATTTT
>TRBJ2-6|TRBD1|TRBV12-3/TRBV12-4|.
CANSPTGQESSGANVLTF
TGTGCCAACAGTCCGACGGGACAGGAAAGCTCTGGGGCCAACGTCCTGACTTTC
>TRBJ2-1|.|TRBV6-2/TRBV6-3|few
CASSSTGTDLRNEQFF
TGTGCCAGCAGTTCGACAGGTACGGATCTGCGAAATGAGCAGTTCTTC